This T cell receptor (beta chain) was documented in a study of T-cell memory formation after mild COVID-19. Study-wide findings and caveats: That cross-reactive memory joined was suggested by some responding clones appearing in pre-infection memory. Day 15 to 85 contractors were CD4/CD8 balanced; later expanders leaned CD4+.

Losses at the gene ends were 0 bases for V and 0 bases for J; bases not matched to a gene: 4. The CDR3 extends over 17 amino acids. One entry per CDR3 protein, called by TCRdb with MiXCR from the 5' RACE reads. In the table there are a few hundred thousand distinct CDR3 sequences, under 15% of which are singletons. This clonotype was picked up a small number of times. No antigen is known for it. The sequencing sample was made of PBMCs or a T cell subset sorted from them (not recorded which). This receptor was obtained from a man between 18 and 29 years old who had mild COVID-19 (a few samples of this study predate the infection). Cell type and time point are not known. This chain uses TRBV12-3 or TRBV12-4 with TRBJ1-1; 10 nucleotides match TRBD1. The CDR3 sequence is CASSLARDRGLNTEAFF. The DNA of the CDR3 is TGTGCCAGCAGTTTAGCTAGGGACAGGGGACTGAACACTGAAGCTTTCTTT.